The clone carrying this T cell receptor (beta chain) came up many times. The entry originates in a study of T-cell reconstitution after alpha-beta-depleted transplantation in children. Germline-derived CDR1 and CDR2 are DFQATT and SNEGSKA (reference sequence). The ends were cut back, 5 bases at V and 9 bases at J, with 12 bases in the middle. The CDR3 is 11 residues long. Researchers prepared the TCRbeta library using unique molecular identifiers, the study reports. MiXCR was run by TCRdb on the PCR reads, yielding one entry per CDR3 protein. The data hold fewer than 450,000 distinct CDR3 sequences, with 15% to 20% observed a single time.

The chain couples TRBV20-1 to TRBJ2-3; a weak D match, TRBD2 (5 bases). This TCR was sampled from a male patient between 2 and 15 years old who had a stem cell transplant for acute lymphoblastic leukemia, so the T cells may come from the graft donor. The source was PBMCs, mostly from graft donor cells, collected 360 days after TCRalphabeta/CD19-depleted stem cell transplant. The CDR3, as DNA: TGCAGTGCTCCAGCGGTGGACACGCAGTATTTT. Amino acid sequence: CSAPAVDTQYF.